This T cell receptor beta chain emerged from a study of T cells in Graves' hyperthyroidism and ophthalmopathy. Whole-study findings and limits: Blood also showed most of the thyroid clonotypes that were expanded above 0.001. A model of 13 V-J features distinguished ophthalmopathy from stable hyperthyroidism.

Authors of the study amplified TCR beta CDR3 regions from RNA transcripts. The HTBI primer set served for first-round RT-PCR of the TCR CDR3. TCRdb redid the calling of the multiplex PCR reads with MiXCR, one entry per CDR3 protein. The sample lists approximately 530,000 distinct CDR3 sequences, over 15% occurring once. For this clonotype: Its antigen is undetermined.

Patients were excluded because of uncontrolled infection, other autoimmune disease, pregnancy or lactation. Diagnoses used clinical symptoms, serum thyroxine and TRAb, thyroid ultrasound and orbital computed tomography. Germline V lookup: CDR1 SGHRS, CDR2 YFSETQ. V shed 3 bases and J shed 1 base, with 17 bases lying between them. The CDR3 contains 18 residues. The TCR was taken from a woman younger than 35 with Graves' hyperthyroidism. The chain recombines TRBV5-1 with TRBJ2-6; a possible D gene is TRBD1 (6 bases). Sequences were obtained from blood. The CDR3 DNA follows: TGCGCCAGCAGCTACCAAAGGGGGAGTTATTCTGGGGCCAACGTCCTGACTTTC. This encodes CASSYQRGSYSGANVLTF.